This is a list of T cell receptor beta chains from one sample in a study of response to subunit inactivated influenza vaccine. In TCRdb, the RT-PCR reads were re-called with MiXCR into one record per CDR3 protein. The sample consists of approximately 520,000 distinct CDR3 sequences, about 25% of them appearing once. Here the sequenced sample was CD4+ T cells sorted from PBMCs, taken around 5 days after vaccination. The receptors were gathered from a man in his fifties or sixties who received an inactivated influenza vaccine. CDR3s include the opening cysteine and the closing phenylalanine or tryptophan. A D gene is named only where the DNA matches it firmly. Where a row states a size, it is once, few, many or the class of an expanded clone; other rows omit it.

J: TRBJ2-2
V: TRBV20-1
D: -
size: few
DNA: TGCAGTGCTAGAGAAGGGACTCTAACCGGGGAGCTGTTTTTT
CDR3: CSAREGTLTGELFF

J: TRBJ1-1
V: TRBV6-1
D: TRBD1
size: few
DNA: TGTGCCAGCCTGAGGACAGGGAACACTGAAGCTTTCTTT
CDR3: CASLRTGNTEAFF

J: TRBJ1-5
V: TRBV20-1
D: -
size: -
DNA: TGCAGTGCTAAACAATACGGAGGGAGCAATCAGCCCCAGCATTTT
CDR3: CSAKQYGGSNQPQHF

J: TRBJ2-1
V: TRBV10-3
D: -
size: -
DNA: TGTGCCATCAGGAGGGATGGGGGATTCTACAATGAGCAGTTCTTC
CDR3: CAIRRDGGFYNEQFF

J: TRBJ2-3
V: TRBV7-9
D: TRBD1
size: once
DNA: TGTGCCAGCAGCTTCGACAGGGCCACAGATACGCAGTATTTT
CDR3: CASSFDRATDTQYF

J: TRBJ1-2
V: TRBV29-1
D: TRBD1
size: few
DNA: TGCAGCGTTCGTAATGGTAGGGACAGTTTGGACTATGGCTACACCTTC
CDR3: CSVRNGRDSLDYGYTF

J: TRBJ2-7
V: TRBV18
D: TRBD1
size: -
DNA: TGTGCCAGCTCACCCTCCGGGACAGGGTACGGTTTCCACGAGCAGTACTTC
CDR3: CASSPSGTGYGFHEQYF

J: TRBJ2-7
V: TRBV5-1
D: -
size: -
DNA: TGCGCCAGCAGCTTGGTCCCATTTGGGAATACCCCTTACGAGCAGTACTTC
CDR3: CASSLVPFGNTPYEQYF

J: TRBJ1-1
V: TRBV5-1
D: -
size: -
DNA: TGCGCCAGCAGCTTGATCCAGGGGAGCACTGAAGCTTTCTTT
CDR3: CASSLIQGSTEAFF

J: TRBJ2-1
V: TRBV5-1
D: TRBD2
size: -
DNA: TGCGCCAGCAGCCCGCGACTAGCGGGAGGCAACAATGAGCAGTTCTTC
CDR3: CASSPRLAGGNNEQFF

J: TRBJ2-7
V: TRBV6-5
D: -
size: -
DNA: TGTGCCAGCAGTTACTCGATTAGCCGGTACGAGCAGTACTTC
CDR3: CASSYSISRYEQYF

J: TRBJ2-1
V: TRBV2
D: TRBD2
size: -
DNA: TGTGCCAGCAGCATGAGGCTAGCGGGGGGGCGGGAGCAGTTCTTC
CDR3: CASSMRLAGGREQFF

J: TRBJ2-3
V: TRBV5-1
D: -
size: few
DNA: TGCGCCAGCAGCTTGGCCAGGCTAGCGAGAATCCATAGCACAGATACGCAGTATTTT
CDR3: CASSLARLARIHSTDTQYF

J: TRBJ2-7
V: TRBV5-1
D: -
size: few
DNA: TGCGCCAGCAGCTCCTCTATGGATCTACGGGAGCAGTACTTC
CDR3: CASSSSMDLREQYF

J: TRBJ2-4
V: TRBV29-1
D: TRBD2
size: -
DNA: TGCAGCGTTGTCGTGGGGGGGGCCAAAAACATTCAGTACTTC
CDR3: CSVVVGGAKNIQYF

J: TRBJ2-1
V: TRBV20-1
D: -
size: -
DNA: TGCAGTGCTGGGACCCACACGGGCGATGAGCAGTTCTTC
CDR3: CSAGTHTGDEQFF

J: TRBJ2-7
V: TRBV12-3/TRBV12-4
D: TRBD2
size: -
DNA: TGTGCCAGCTCCCTTAGCGGGTACCAGGGCGAGCAGTACTTC
CDR3: CASSLSGYQGEQYF

J: TRBJ2-1
V: TRBV3-1
D: -
size: -
DNA: TGTGCCAGCAGCCAAGGACTAGAGCAGTTCTTC
CDR3: CASSQGLEQFF

J: TRBJ1-1
V: TRBV4-2
D: TRBD1
size: -
DNA: TGTGCCAGCAGCCCAAGAGCAGGGGGCATTGGCACTGAAGCTTTCTTT
CDR3: CASSPRAGGIGTEAFF

J: TRBJ2-2
V: TRBV12-3/TRBV12-4
D: -
size: -
DNA: TGTGCCAGCAGTTTAGAATGGCGGACGAACACCGGGGAGCTGTTTTTT
CDR3: CASSLEWRTNTGELFF